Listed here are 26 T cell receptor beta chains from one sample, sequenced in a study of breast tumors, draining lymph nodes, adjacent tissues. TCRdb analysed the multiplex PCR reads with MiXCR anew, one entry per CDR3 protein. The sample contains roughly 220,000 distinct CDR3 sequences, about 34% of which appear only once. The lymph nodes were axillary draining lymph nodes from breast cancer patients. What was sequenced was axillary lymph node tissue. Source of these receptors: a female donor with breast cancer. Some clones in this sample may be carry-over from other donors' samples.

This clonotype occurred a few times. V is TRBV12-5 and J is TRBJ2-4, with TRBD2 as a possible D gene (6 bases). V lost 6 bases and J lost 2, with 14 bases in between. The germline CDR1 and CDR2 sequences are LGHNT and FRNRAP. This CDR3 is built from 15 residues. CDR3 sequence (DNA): TGTGCTAGTGGCCCCGGGGGAGCGACCAAAAACATTCAGTACTTC. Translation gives CASGPGGATKNIQYF.

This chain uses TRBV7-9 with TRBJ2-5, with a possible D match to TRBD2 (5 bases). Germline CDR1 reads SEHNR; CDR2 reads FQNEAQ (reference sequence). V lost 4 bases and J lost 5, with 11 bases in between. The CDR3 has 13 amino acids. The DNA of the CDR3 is TGTGCCAGCAGCTCACCCGGGGATGAGACCCAGTACTTC. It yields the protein CASSSPGDETQYF.

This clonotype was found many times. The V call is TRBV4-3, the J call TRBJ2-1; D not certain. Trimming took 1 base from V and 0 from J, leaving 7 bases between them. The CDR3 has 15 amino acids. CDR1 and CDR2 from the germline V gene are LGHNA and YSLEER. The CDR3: CASSQAPSSYNEQFF. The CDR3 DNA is TGCGCCAGCAGCCAAGCGCCGAGCTCCTACAATGAGCAGTTCTTC.

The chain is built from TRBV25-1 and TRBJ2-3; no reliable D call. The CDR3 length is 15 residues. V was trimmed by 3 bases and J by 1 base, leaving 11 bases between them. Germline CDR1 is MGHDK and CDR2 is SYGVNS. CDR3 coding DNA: TGTGCCAGCAGTGATTCTGTAAAGGGCACAGATACGCAGTATTTT. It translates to CASSDSVKGTDTQYF.

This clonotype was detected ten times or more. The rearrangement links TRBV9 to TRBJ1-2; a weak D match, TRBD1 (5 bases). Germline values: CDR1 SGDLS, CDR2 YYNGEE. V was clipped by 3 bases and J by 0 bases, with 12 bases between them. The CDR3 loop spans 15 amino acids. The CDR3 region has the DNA TGTGCCAGCAGCGCGCAGACAGACGCTAACTATGGCTACACCTTC. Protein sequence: CASSAQTDANYGYTF.

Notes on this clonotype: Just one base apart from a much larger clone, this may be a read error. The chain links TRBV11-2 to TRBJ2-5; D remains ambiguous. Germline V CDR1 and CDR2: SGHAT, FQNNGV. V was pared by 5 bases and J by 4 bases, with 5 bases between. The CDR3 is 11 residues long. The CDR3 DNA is TGTGCCAGCAGCCAAGCAGAGACCCAGTACTTC. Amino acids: CASSQAETQYF.

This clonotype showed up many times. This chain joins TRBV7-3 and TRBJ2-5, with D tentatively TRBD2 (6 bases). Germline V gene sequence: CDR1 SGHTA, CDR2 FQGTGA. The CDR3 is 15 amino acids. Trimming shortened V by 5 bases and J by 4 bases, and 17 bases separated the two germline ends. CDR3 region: CASSTTYGGPETQYF. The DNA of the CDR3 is TGTGCCAGCAGCACGACCTACGGGGGTCCAGAGACCCAGTACTTC.

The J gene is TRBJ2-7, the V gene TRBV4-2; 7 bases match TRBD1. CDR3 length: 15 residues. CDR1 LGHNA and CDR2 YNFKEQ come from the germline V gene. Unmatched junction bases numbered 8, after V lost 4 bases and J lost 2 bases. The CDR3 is CASSPRSGTAYEQYF. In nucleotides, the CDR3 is TGTGCCAGCAGCCCCCGGAGTGGGACAGCCTACGAGCAGTACTTC.

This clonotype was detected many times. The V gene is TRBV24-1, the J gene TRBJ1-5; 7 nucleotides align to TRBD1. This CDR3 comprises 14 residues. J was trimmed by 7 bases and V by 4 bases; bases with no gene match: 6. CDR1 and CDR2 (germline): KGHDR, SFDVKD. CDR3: CATSEEGAWQPQHF. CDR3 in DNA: TGTGCCACCAGTGAAGAGGGGGCTTGGCAGCCCCAGCATTTT.

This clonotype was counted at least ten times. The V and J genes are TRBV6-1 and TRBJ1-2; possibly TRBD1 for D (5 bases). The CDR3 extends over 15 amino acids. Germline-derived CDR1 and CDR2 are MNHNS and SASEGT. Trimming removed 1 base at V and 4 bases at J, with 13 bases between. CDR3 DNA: TGTGCCAGCAGTGAAGTTCGTAGGGGCGGCTATGGCTACACCTTC. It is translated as CASSEVRRGGYGYTF.

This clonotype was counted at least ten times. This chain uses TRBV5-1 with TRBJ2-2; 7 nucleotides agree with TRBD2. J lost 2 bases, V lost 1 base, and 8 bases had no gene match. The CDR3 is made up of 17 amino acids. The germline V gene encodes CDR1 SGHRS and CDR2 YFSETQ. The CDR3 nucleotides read TGCGCCAGCAGCTTGAGGAGTCAGCGGGGAAACACCGGGGAGCTGTTTTTT. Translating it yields CASSLRSQRGNTGELFF.

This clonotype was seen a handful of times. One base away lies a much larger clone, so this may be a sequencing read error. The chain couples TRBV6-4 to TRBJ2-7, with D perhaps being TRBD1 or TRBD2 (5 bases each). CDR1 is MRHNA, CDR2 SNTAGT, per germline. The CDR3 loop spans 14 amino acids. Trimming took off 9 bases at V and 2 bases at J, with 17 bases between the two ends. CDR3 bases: TGTGCCAGGCCCCGGGGAAGGACAACCTACGAGCAGTACTTC. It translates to CARPRGRTTYEQYF.

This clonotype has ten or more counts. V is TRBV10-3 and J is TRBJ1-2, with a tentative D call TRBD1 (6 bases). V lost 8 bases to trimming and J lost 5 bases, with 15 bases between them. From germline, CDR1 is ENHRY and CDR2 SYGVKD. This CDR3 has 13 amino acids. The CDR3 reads CAIRGGRVYGYTF. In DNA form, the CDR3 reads TGTGCCATCCGAGGGGGGAGGGTTTATGGCTACACCTTC.

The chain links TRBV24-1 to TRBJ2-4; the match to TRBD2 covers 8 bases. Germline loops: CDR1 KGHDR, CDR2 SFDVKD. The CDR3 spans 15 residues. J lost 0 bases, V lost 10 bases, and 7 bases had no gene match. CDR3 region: CATHGGALAKNIQYF. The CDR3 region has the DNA TGTGCCACACACGGGGGGGCCTTAGCCAAAAACATTCAGTACTTC.

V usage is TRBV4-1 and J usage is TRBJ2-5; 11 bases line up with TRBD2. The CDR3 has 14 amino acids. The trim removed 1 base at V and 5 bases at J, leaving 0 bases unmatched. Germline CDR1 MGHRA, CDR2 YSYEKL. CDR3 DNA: TGCGCCAGCAGCCAAGTAGCGGGAGGGGAGACCCAGTACTTC. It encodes CASSQVAGGETQYF.

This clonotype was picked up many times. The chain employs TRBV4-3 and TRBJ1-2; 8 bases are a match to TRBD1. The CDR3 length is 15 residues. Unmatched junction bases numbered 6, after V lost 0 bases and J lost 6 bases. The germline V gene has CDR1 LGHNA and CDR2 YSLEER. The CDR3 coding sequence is TGCGCCAGCAGCCAAGATTTAGACAGGGGCGATGGCTACACCTTC. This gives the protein CASSQDLDRGDGYTF.

In DNA, the CDR3 is TGCAGTGCTAGAGATCAAGGGGACAGACGTCAGTACGAGCAGTACTTC. Its protein is CSARDQGDRRQYEQYF. V usage is TRBV20-1 and J usage is TRBJ2-7, with 7 bases identical to TRBD1. CDR1 and CDR2 (germline): DFQATT, SNEGSKA (reference sequence). The CDR3 extends over 16 amino acids. The trim removed 0 bases at V and 4 bases at J, leaving 12 bases unmatched.

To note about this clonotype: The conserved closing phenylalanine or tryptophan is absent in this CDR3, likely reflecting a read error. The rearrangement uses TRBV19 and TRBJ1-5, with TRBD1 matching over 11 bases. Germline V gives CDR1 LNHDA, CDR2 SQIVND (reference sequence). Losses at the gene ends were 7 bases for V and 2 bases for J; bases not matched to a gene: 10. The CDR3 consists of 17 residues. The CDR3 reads CASKYGQGAGGNQPQHG. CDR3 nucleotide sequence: TGTGCCAGTAAATATGGACAGGGGGCAGGTGGCAATCAGCCCCAGCATGGT.

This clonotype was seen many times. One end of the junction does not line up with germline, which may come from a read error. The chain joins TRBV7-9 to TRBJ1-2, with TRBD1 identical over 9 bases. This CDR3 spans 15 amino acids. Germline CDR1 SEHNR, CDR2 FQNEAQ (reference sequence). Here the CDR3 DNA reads TGTGCCAGCAGCTTAGTTGGACAGGGGAGGTATGGCTACCCCTTC. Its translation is CASSLVGQGRYGYPF.

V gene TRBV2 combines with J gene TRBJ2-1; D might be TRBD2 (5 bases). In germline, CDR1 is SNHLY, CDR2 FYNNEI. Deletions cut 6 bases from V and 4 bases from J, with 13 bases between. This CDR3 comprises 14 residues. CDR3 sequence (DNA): TGTGCCAGCAGCGCCTGGGAGCTTTACAATGAGCAGTTCTTC. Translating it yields CASSAWELYNEQFF.

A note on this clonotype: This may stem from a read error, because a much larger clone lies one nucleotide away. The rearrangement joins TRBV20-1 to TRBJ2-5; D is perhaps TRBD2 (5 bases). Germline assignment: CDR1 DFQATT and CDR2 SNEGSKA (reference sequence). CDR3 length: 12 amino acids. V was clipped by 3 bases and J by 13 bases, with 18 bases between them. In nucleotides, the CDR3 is TGCAGTGCTAGTCGGGGTGGTGAGGCCCCGTACTTC. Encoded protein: CSASRGGEAPYF.

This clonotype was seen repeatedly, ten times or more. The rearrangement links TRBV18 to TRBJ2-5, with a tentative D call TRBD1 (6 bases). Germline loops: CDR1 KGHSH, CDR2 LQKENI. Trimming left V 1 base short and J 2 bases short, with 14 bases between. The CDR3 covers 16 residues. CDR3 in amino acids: CASSPLVGRGQETQYF. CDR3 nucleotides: TGTGCCAGCTCACCACTGGTGGGAAGGGGGCAAGAGACCCAGTACTTC.

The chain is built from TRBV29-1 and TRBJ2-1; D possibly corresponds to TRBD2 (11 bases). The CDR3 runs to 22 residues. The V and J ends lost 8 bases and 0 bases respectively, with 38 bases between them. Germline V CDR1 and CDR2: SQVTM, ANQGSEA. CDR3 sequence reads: CSPWDRGSLTSGIPSSYNEQFF. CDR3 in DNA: TGCAGCCCCTGGGACAGGGGATCTCTGACTAGCGGGATCCCGAGCTCCTACAATGAGCAGTTCTTC.

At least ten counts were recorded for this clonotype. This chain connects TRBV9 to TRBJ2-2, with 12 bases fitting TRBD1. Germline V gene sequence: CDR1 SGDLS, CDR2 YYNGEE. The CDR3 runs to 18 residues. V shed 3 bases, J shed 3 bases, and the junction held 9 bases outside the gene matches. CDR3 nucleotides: TGTGCCAGCAGCGGCCGGGACAGGGGGCGCGGGGACACCGGGGAGCTGTTTTTT. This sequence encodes CASSGRDRGRGDTGELFF.

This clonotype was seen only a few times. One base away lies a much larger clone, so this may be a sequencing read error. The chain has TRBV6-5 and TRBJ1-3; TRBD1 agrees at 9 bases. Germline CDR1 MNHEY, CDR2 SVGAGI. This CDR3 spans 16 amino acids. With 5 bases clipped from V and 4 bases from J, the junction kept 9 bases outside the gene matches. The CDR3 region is CASSHRTGQGGNTIYF. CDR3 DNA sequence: TGTGCCAGCAGTCACCGTACGGGACAGGGAGGAAACACCATATATTTT.

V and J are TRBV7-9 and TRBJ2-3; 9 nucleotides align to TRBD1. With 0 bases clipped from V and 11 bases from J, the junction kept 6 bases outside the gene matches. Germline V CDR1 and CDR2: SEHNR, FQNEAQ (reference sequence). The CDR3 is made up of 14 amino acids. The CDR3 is CASSLAGQGEEQYF. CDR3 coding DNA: TGTGCCAGCAGCTTAGCGGGACAGGGTGAGGAGCAGTATTTT.